The 20 T cell receptor beta chains in this list originate from one sample, sequenced in a study of metastatic and nonmetastatic thyroid tumors. TCRdb reprocessed the PCR reads using MiXCR. The table includes almost 70,000 clones, 13% to 15% detected once. No treatment had been given to any patient before thyroid surgery. The sequenced sample consisted of blood. The receptors originated from a male donor with papillary thyroid cancer or a benign thyroid nodule (not recorded which). Some clones in this sample may be carry-over from other donors' samples.

Many counts were recorded for this clone. The CDR3, as DNA: TGTGCTAGTGGTGTGGGACTAGCGGGAATCGGGGAGCTGTTTTTT. Protein: CASGVGLAGIGELFF. The rearrangement links TRBV12-5 to TRBJ2-2; 13 bases line up with TRBD2. CDR1 and CDR2 from the germline V gene are LGHNT and FRNRAP. The CDR3 consists of 15 residues. With V trimmed by 5 bases and J by 7 bases, 4 bases remained unmatched.

This clone was found many times. The chain combines TRBV28 with TRBJ1-2; 8 bases match TRBD1. Germline CDR1 is MDHEN and CDR2 is SYDVKM. Trimming cost V 4 bases and J 4 bases; bases outside gene matches: 5. The CDR3 has 14 residues. CDR3 in amino acids: CASSSMTGAYGYTF. The CDR3 DNA is TGTGCCAGCAGTTCAATGACAGGGGCCTATGGCTACACCTTC.

As to this clone: At one boundary the junction diverges from the germline segment, which might be a read error. The chain combines TRBV4-3 with TRBJ1-6, with a possible D match to TRBD1 (5 bases). Germline V gene data show CDR1 as LGHNA and CDR2 as YSLEER. This CDR3 has 14 residues. Written as DNA, the CDR3 is TGCGCCAGCATCCAAGATTTGGGGGGTCAGCCCCACCACTTT. It specifies CASIQDLGGQPHHF.

This clone has at least ten counts. CDR3 region: CASSGGPRKSDTQYF. The CDR3 nucleotides read TGTGCCAGCAGCGGGGGACCCCGAAAATCAGATACGCAGTATTTT. The chain joins TRBV9 to TRBJ2-3; D is tentatively TRBD1 or TRBD2 (5 bases each). V shed 3 bases and J shed 4 bases, with 15 bases lying between them. Germline V CDR1 and CDR2: SGDLS, YYNGEE. The CDR3 runs 15 residues.

Ten or more counts support this clone. The genes are TRBV7-3 and TRBJ2-3; 9 positions match TRBD1. The length of the CDR3 is 16 residues. Germline-derived CDR1 and CDR2 are SGHTA and FQGTGA. V dropped 4 bases and J dropped 3; count of bases not matched to a gene: 8. The CDR3 sequence is CASSSYPGQGTDTQYF. The CDR3 bases are TGTGCCAGCAGCTCATACCCGGGACAGGGAACAGATACGCAGTATTTT.

Ten or more counts support this clone. The junction departs from germline at one end; a sequencing error may be responsible. V gene TRBV11-2 combines with J gene TRBJ2-5; 9 bases match TRBD2. CDR1 and CDR2 (germline): SGHAT, FQNNGV. The CDR3 consists of 16 residues. The CDR3 DNA reads TGTGCCAGCAGGTTAGGGCTAGCGGGATCACAAGAGACCCAGTACTTC. Translating gives CASRLGLAGSQETQYF.

Worth noting for this clone: Given a much more abundant clone one base away, this may be a read error. CDR3 bases: TGTGCCAGCAGCTTTGTTTTGGGGGGAGCCGACACCGGGGAGCTGTCTTTT. Translated: CASSFVLGGADTGELSF. The chain has TRBV5-4 and TRBJ2-2; perhaps TRBD2 as D (6 bases). This CDR3 is 17 amino acids long. Looked up from germline, CDR1 is SGHNT and CDR2 is YYREEE (reference sequence).

The chain carries TRBV11-2 and TRBJ2-1; perhaps TRBD2 as D (5 bases). This CDR3 comprises 16 residues. Germline V gene data show CDR1 as SGHAT and CDR2 as FQNNGV. The V end was cut by 5 bases, the J end by 2 bases, with 16 bases between. The CDR3 here is CASSIGGLPPYNEQFF. The DNA for the CDR3 is TGTGCCAGCAGCATCGGTGGACTCCCACCCTACAATGAGCAGTTCTTC.

V usage is TRBV2 and J usage is TRBJ2-7, with D uncertain. From germline, CDR1 is SNHLY and CDR2 FYNNEI. V was trimmed by 6 bases and J by 0 bases, leaving 12 bases between them. The CDR3 runs to 14 residues. The CDR3 nucleotides are TGTGCCAGCAGCCCTCGCCAGAGCTCCTACGAGCAGTACTTC. It specifies CASSPRQSSYEQYF. Full variable domain (outside the CDR3, taken from reference TRBV2 and TRBJ2-7): EPEVTQTPSHQVTQMGQEVILRCVPISNHLYFYWYRQILGQKVEFLVSFYNNEISEKSEIFDDQFSVERPDGSNFTLKIRSTKLEDSAMYFCASSPRQSSYEQYFGPGTRLTVT.

Concerning this clone itself: At one boundary the junction diverges from the germline segment, which might be a read error. The chain employs TRBV6-2 or TRBV6-3 and TRBJ1-1; D gene ambiguous. Germline V gene data show CDR1 as MNHEY and CDR2 as SVGEGT. CDR3 length equals 12 residues. CDR3 region: CASTPMNTESFF. CDR3 coding DNA: TGTGCCAGCACGCCCATGAACACTGAATCTTTCTTT.

Concerning this clone itself: Additional DNA sequences in this sample encode the identical CDR3. The gene calls are TRBV20-1 and TRBJ1-1; perhaps TRBD1 as D (5 bases). This CDR3 region has 15 residues. V was shortened by 1 base and J by 1 base, with 13 bases between the two germline ends. Looked up from germline, CDR1 is DFQATT and CDR2 is SNEGSKA (reference sequence). CDR3 bases: TGCAGTGCTAGAGGCCAGGGTTGGGGGAACACTGAAGCTTTCTTT. Amino acids: CSARGQGWGNTEAFF.

This clone was counted a few times. The junction shows a germline mismatch at one end, possibly a read error. The chain carries TRBV19 and TRBJ2-7; D could derive from TRBD1 or TRBD2 (6 bases each). Germline assignment: CDR1 LNHDA and CDR2 SQIVND (reference sequence). The CDR3 has 15 amino acids. CDR3: CASSIGGGPNYEKYF. Written as DNA, the CDR3 is TGTGCCAGTAGTATCGGAGGGGGACCAAACTACGAGAAGTACTTC.

This clone came up many times. The chain recombines TRBV27 with TRBJ1-2; 7 nucleotides match TRBD1. The CDR3 consists of 14 residues. CDR1 and CDR2 (germline): MNHEY, SMNVEV (reference sequence). The V gene end was trimmed by 1 base and the J gene end by 6 bases; junction bases not matched to a gene: 5. The CDR3 is CASSLFGDSNGYTF. The CDR3 DNA reads as TGTGCCAGCAGTTTATTCGGGGACAGCAATGGCTACACCTTC.

The CDR3 reads CASSDWGRNSPLHF. In nucleotides, the CDR3 is TGTGCCAGTAGTGACTGGGGACGGAATTCACCCCTCCACTTT. The chain combines TRBV19 with TRBJ1-6, with D maybe TRBD1 (5 bases). The CDR3 extends over 14 amino acids. Germline CDR1 reads LNHDA; CDR2 reads SQIVND (reference sequence). Trimming took 5 bases from V and 7 from J, leaving 12 bases between them.

At least ten counts were recorded for this clone. The chain employs TRBV24-1 and TRBJ2-3; D unresolved. Per germline, CDR1 KGHDR and CDR2 SFDVKD. The CDR3 is 11 residues long. V was trimmed by 1 base and J by 8 bases, leaving 3 bases between them. CDR3 sequence reads: CATSDFGTQYF. CDR3 coding DNA: TGTGCCACCAGTGATTTCGGTACGCAGTATTTT.

The table lists this clone with many counts. The rearrangement joins TRBV6-1 to TRBJ1-5; the match to TRBD1 covers 7 bases. The CDR3 is made up of 16 amino acids. With 6 bases clipped from V and 7 bases from J, the junction kept 15 bases outside the gene matches. Germline assignment: CDR1 MNHNS and CDR2 SASEGT. DNA for the CDR3: TGTGCCAGCAGCTCACGACAGGGAATAGGTGCACAGCCCCAGCATTTT. Translated, it gives CASSSRQGIGAQPQHF.

This clone was seen repeatedly, ten times or more. This sequence joins TRBV19 and TRBJ1-4, with D possibly matching TRBD1 (5 bases). The germline V and J ends were trimmed by 6 bases and 3 bases, with 11 bases remaining between them. There are 14 residues in the CDR3. Germline CDR1 and CDR2: LNHDA and SQIVND (reference sequence). CDR3 in amino acids: CASRGAGSNEKLFF. The CDR3 DNA reads as TGTGCCAGTAGAGGGGCGGGCTCTAATGAAAAACTGTTTTTT. Supplemented by reference TRBV19 and TRBJ1-4, the full variable domain reads DGGITQSPKYLFRKEGQNVTLSCEQNLNHDAMYWYRQDPGQGLRLIYYSQIVNDFQKGDIAEGYSVSREKKESFPLTVTSAQKNPTAFYLCASRGAGSNEKLFFGSGTQLSVL.

This clone was picked up many times. The chain recombines TRBV7-9 with TRBJ1-4, with no clear D. The CDR3 length is 12 residues. CDR1 and CDR2 (germline): SEHNR, FQNEAQ (reference sequence). The V end lost 5 bases, the J end lost 8 bases, and 9 bases lay between the germline ends. DNA of the CDR3: TGTGCCAGCAGCGCGGTTGGCGAAAAACTGTTTTTT. Amino acids: CASSAVGEKLFF.

This clone was seen at least ten times. V and J are TRBV5-4 and TRBJ1-2; the D gene is possibly TRBD1 (5 bases). CDR3 size: 15 residues. Per germline, CDR1 SGHNT and CDR2 YYREEE (reference sequence). Trimming stripped 4 bases from V and 0 bases from J, with 13 bases between. In nucleotides, the CDR3 is TGTGCCAGCAGCGGGGGGTTCGCCCCTAACTATGGCTACACCTTC. This gives the protein CASSGGFAPNYGYTF. Using reference TRBV5-4 and TRBJ1-2 for the parts outside the CDR3, the full variable domain is ETGVTQSPTHLIKTRGQQVTLRCSSQSGHNTVSWYQQALGQGPQFIFQYYREEENGRGNFPPRFSGLQFPNYSSELNVNALELDDSALYLCASSGGFAPNYGYTFGSGTRLTVV.

This clone appeared a few times. A much larger clone differs from this one at a single base, so this may be a read error. The chain uses TRBV10-3 and TRBJ2-1, with TRBD2 identical over 13 bases. Germline values: CDR1 ENHRY, CDR2 SYGVKD. The CDR3 has 17 amino acids. The V segment lost 4 bases and the J segment 6 bases; nucleotides outside the gene matches: 9. The CDR3 coding sequence is TGTGCCATCAGTGTTCAGACTAGCGGGAGGATAAGCAATGAGCAGTTCTTC. The encoded protein is CAISVQTSGRISNEQFF.